The rows below give T cell receptor beta chains drawn from one sample of a study of T cells in Graves' hyperthyroidism and ophthalmopathy. Each CDR3 protein gets one entry after TCRdb re-called the multiplex PCR reads with MiXCR. In the table there are 450,000 to 650,000 distinct CDR3 sequences, 17% of which are singletons. Material: blood. These receptors were collected from a woman younger than 30 with Graves' ophthalmopathy. Each CDR3 is given with its conserved first and last residue. Each record gives: V gene, J gene, CDR3 protein.

TRBV30	TRBJ1-2	CAWSVLRTVYGYTF
TRBV7-9	TRBJ1-2	CASSLGGTGHGYTF
TRBV9	TRBJ2-2	CASSGGRQGQSTGELFF
TRBV6-2/TRBV6-3	TRBJ1-5	CASSYPTGSNQPQHF
TRBV29-1	TRBJ2-7	CSVRGDSYEQYF
TRBV29-1	TRBJ1-1	CSVVGGMNTEAFF
TRBV30	TRBJ2-2	CAWKAGPHTGELFF
TRBV5-1	TRBJ2-3	CASSFPTVPEDTQYF
TRBV19	TRBJ1-2	CASSIAQAYGYTF
TRBV4-1	TRBJ1-1	CASSQVEMRAETEAFF
TRBV6-1	TRBJ1-5	CASRGTVQVNQPQHF
TRBV28	TRBJ1-1	CASSTGTGVGNTEAFF
TRBV6-1	TRBJ1-4	CASSESGTGNEKLFF
TRBV2	TRBJ2-1	CASSEALNPGNNEQFF
TRBV6-2/TRBV6-3	TRBJ2-7	CASSYSFTSGSSYEQYF
TRBV25-1	TRBJ1-2	CASSQAPGVAGYTF
TRBV9	TRBJ2-1	CASSPDYYNEQLF
TRBV6-5	TRBJ2-3	CASSYVGLANTDTQYF
TRBV19	TRBJ1-3	CASRLETSSGNTIYF
TRBV6-5	TRBJ1-3	CASSSSLSGTGGNTIYF
TRBV20-1	TRBJ2-7	CSAGSSYEQYF
TRBV28	TRBJ2-3	CASSLYGESGADTQYF
TRBV28	TRBJ2-1	CASSFSKRNEQFF
TRBV18	TRBJ1-5	CASSPDSPDQPQHF
TRBV4-1	TRBJ1-2	CASSQGTGGGNYGYTF
TRBV30	TRBJ1-5	CAWTAGLNQPQHF
TRBV10-1	TRBJ1-2	CASSEGPYPPYGYTF
TRBV12-3/TRBV12-4	TRBJ2-7	CASSWGTEYEQYF
TRBV18	TRBJ2-1	CASSPGSRHEQFF
TRBV6-1	TRBJ1-4	CASTGRLGNEKLFF
TRBV29-1	TRBJ2-6	CSVDGGGSGANVLTF
TRBV6-9	TRBJ1-5	CASSYPSGQGAGQPQHF
TRBV4-3	TRBJ2-2	CASSQEWEGTGELFF
TRBV27	TRBJ1-1	CASSNGQGRINTEAFF